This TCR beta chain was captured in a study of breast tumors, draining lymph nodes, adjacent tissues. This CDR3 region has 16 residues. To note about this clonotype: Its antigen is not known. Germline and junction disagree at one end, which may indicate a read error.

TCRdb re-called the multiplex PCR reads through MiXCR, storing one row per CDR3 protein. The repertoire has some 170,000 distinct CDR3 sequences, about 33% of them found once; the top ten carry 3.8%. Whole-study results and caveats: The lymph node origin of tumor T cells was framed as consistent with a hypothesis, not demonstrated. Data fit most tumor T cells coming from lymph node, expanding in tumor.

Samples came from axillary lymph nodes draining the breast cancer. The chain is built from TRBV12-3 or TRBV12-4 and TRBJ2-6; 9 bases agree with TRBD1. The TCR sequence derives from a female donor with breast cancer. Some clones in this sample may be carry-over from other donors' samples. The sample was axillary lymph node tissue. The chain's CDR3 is CASSSGQGRSASVLTF. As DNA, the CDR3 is TGTGCCAGCAGCTCGGGACAGGGCCGATCCGCCAGCGTCCTGACTTTC.